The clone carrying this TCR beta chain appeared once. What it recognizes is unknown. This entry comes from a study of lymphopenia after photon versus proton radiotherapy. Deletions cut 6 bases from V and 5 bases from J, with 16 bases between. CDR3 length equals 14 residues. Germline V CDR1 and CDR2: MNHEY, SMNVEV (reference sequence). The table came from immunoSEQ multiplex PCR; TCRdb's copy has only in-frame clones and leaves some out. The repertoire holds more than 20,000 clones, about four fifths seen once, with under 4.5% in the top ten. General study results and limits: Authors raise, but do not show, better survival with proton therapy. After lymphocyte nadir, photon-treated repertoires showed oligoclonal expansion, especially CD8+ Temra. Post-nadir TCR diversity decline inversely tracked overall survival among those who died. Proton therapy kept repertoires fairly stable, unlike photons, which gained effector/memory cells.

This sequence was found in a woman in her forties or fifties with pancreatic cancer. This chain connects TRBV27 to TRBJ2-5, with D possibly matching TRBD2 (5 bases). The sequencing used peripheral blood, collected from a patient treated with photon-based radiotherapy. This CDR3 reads CASSKRALEETQYF. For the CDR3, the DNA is TGTGCCAGCAGCAAGAGGGCGCTTGAGGAGACCCAGTACTTC.